This is a list of T cell receptor beta chains from one sample in a study of control samples from healthy donors and cancer patients. Only in-frame clones appear in the TCRdb table, and some are missing; sequencing was by immunoSEQ multiplex PCR. The sample holds roughly 79,000 clones, approximately 80% seen once. The specimen sequenced was blood. The receptors originated from a man aged 45-65 years in good health. CDR3s include the opening cysteine and the closing phenylalanine or tryptophan. A D gene is named only where the DNA matches it firmly. Part of the rows lack a size; the others show once, few, many or a class for expanded clones.

clone size | J gene | D gene | V gene | CDR3 DNA | CDR3 protein
. | TRBJ1-6 | . | TRBV9 | TGTGCCAGCAGCGGTAATTCACCCCTCCACTTT | CASSGNSPLHF
. | TRBJ2-7 | TRBD1 | TRBV6-2/TRBV6-3 | TGTGCCAGCAGTGGCAGGGGACAGGGTTACTACGAGCAGTACTTC | CASSGRGQGYYEQYF
. | TRBJ1-2 | TRBD1 | TRBV30 | TGTGCCTGGAGTCTTTTTAAACAGGGGGCGCAGGGCTACACCTTC | CAWSLFKQGAQGYTF
. | TRBJ2-7 | . | TRBV7-2 | TGTGCCAGCAGCTTAGCGAAGGGGTCCTACGAGCAGTACTTC | CASSLAKGSYEQYF
. | TRBJ1-1 | . | TRBV30 | TGTGCCTGGAGGGGGTCCGCAGGGGTTCCTGAAGCTTTCTTT | CAWRGSAGVPEAFF
. | TRBJ2-3 | TRBD2 | TRBV7-9 | TGTGCCAGCAGCTTAGTTGGACTAGCGGGAGCCGTAGATACGCAGTATTTT | CASSLVGLAGAVDTQYF
few | TRBJ2-1 | . | TRBV12-3/TRBV12-4 | TGTGCCAGCAGCCACGCCATAAACAATGAGCAGTTCTTC | CASSHAINNEQFF
. | TRBJ1-1 | . | TRBV7-2 | TGTGCCAGCAGCTCTGGGACGCGGGGGATCCTTGAAGCTTTCTTT | CASSSGTRGILEAFF
. | TRBJ1-2 | TRBD1 | TRBV28 | TGTACCAGCAGTTCGGGACAGGGGCTCGGCTACACCTTC | CTSSSGQGLGYTF
. | TRBJ2-3 | . | TRBV14 | TGTGCCAGCAGCCGAGGACTTTCGGTAGATACGCAGTATTTT | CASSRGLSVDTQYF
. | TRBJ2-1 | TRBD2 | TRBV5-4 | TGTGCCAGCAGCTTGGCTAGCGGGAGCTATGAGCAGTTCTTC | CASSLASGSYEQFF
. | TRBJ2-5 | . | TRBV25-1 | TGTGCCAGCAGTGACCCCGGCGGATACCAAGAGACCCAGTACTTC | CASSDPGGYQETQYF
. | TRBJ2-3 | TRBD2 | TRBV18 | TGTGCCAGCTCACCTTCAGGGACTAGCGGACAATACGGGACGGATACGCAGTATTTT | CASSPSGTSGQYGTDTQYF
. | TRBJ2-2 | TRBD2 | TRBV7-2 | TGTGCCAGCAGCTTAGCGCTAGCGGGAACCGGGGAGCTGTTTTTT | CASSLALAGTGELFF
. | TRBJ2-7 | . | TRBV12-3/TRBV12-4 | TGTGCCAGCAGCCAACAGTACGAGCAGTACTTC | CASSQQYEQYF
. | TRBJ1-4 | TRBD1 | TRBV27 | TGTGCCAGCAGAACGACAGGGGTGACTGAAAAACTGTTTTTT | CASRTTGVTEKLFF
. | TRBJ1-1 | . | TRBV11-2 | TGTGCCAGCAGCTTCCGGGCCATCCTCGCTGAAGCTTTCTTT | CASSFRAILAEAFF
. | TRBJ2-7 | . | TRBV3-1/TRBV3-2 | TGTGCCAGCAGCCAAGATTTAATCGAGCAGTACTTC | CASSQDLIEQYF
. | TRBJ2-1 | TRBD2 | TRBV28 | TGTGCCAGCAGACTGACCACCGGGACTAGGAGTTTCTTC | CASRLTTGTRSFF
once | TRBJ2-7 | . | TRBV5-4 | TGTGCCAGCAGCCGCGGTGAGTTACGGAACGAGCAGTACTTC | CASSRGELRNEQYF
. | TRBJ2-7 | TRBD2 | TRBV11-2 | TGTGCCAGCAGCCCCTCGGCTAGCGGGAACTACGAGCAGTACTTC | CASSPSASGNYEQYF
. | TRBJ2-7 | . | TRBV19 | TGTGCCAGTACACGGGACACAACGAACAACGAGCAGTACTTC | CASTRDTTNNEQYF
. | TRBJ2-1 | TRBD2 | TRBV5-1 | TGCGCCAGCAGCGGTACTAGCGGGGTCAATGAGCAGTTCTTC | CASSGTSGVNEQFF
. | TRBJ2-7 | TRBD2 | TRBV29-1 | TGCAGCGCCTTTAGCGGGAGCTCCTACGAGCAGTACTTC | CSAFSGSSYEQYF
. | TRBJ1-2 | . | TRBV28 | TGTGCCAGCAGTTTCGCGTCCTCTAACTATGGCTACACCTTC | CASSFASSNYGYTF
. | TRBJ2-7 | . | TRBV15 | TGTGCCACCAGCCCCCGGCAGGTCGGATACGAGCAGTACTTC | CATSPRQVGYEQYF
. | TRBJ2-1 | . | TRBV5-1 | TGCGCCAGCAGCTTAGGCGGGTACTACAATGAGCAGTTCTTC | CASSLGGYYNEQFF
. | TRBJ2-5 | TRBD1 | TRBV5-4 | TGTGCCAGCAGCCGAGAAACCGGGACAGTTCAGGAGACCCAGTACTTC | CASSRETGTVQETQYF
. | TRBJ2-1 | TRBD2 | TRBV4-3 | TGCGCCAGCAGCCCCCGCGAGCGGGGGGTCAATGAGCAGTTCTTC | CASSPRERGVNEQFF
. | TRBJ1-1 | . | TRBV11-3 | TGTGCCAGCAGCTGGGGGGGCCTGAACACTGAAGCTTTCTTT | CASSWGGLNTEAFF
once | TRBJ1-5 | . | TRBV28 | TGTGCCAGCAGTTTCGGGGGTACCAATCAGCCCCAGCATTTT | CASSFGGTNQPQHF
. | TRBJ2-7 | . | TRBV14 | TGTGCCAGCAGCCTACTGGTGGATTACGAGCAGTACTTC | CASSLLVDYEQYF
. | TRBJ2-4 | . | TRBV11-2 | TGTGCCAGCAGCTCTGTTGGTGGGCGGGGGCAGAACATTCAGTACTTC | CASSSVGGRGQNIQYF
. | TRBJ1-5 | . | TRBV7-9 | TGTGCCAGCAGCTTAGACGACAGGCCCATAGATTTT | CASSLDDRPIDF
. | TRBJ2-3 | . | TRBV5-1 | TGCGCCAGCAGCTTGGGGGCTACAGATACGCAGTATTTT | CASSLGATDTQYF
. | TRBJ2-6 | TRBD1 | TRBV15 | TGTGCCACCAGCGAGGGACAGGGTTCTGGGGCCAACGTCCTGACTTTC | CATSEGQGSGANVLTF
. | TRBJ1-1 | . | TRBV5-1 | TGCGCCAGCAGCTTGGCCCACAGAGCAGCTGAAGCTTTCTTT | CASSLAHRAAEAFF
. | TRBJ2-2 | . | TRBV5-5 | TGTGCCAGCAGCTTCCAAGGGAACACCGGGGAGCTGTTTTTT | CASSFQGNTGELFF
. | TRBJ2-5 | . | TRBV7-9 | TGTGCCAGCAGCCAGGACGGTCAAGAGACCCAGTACTTC | CASSQDGQETQYF
. | TRBJ2-7 | . | TRBV11-2 | TGTGCCAGCAGCCGTCCCCAGGGGTGGGAGCAGTACTTC | CASSRPQGWEQYF
. | TRBJ2-1 | . | TRBV11-2 | TGTGCCAGCAGCTTAGATACACTCAATGAGCAGTTCTTC | CASSLDTLNEQFF